This TCR beta chain was found in a study of regulatory T cells in long-lasting Graves disease. Study at large: It was over 5 years of antithyroid drugs, with positive TSH receptor antibodies, that meant persistent Graves' disease.

Investigators prepared the TCR beta libraries by applying iRepertoire HTBI primers and Arm-PCR of CDR3 regions. From the multiplex PCR reads, TCRdb called clonotypes with MiXCR, one entry per CDR3 protein. The sample shows roughly 450,000 distinct CDR3 sequences, approximately 22% of them seen only once. This clonotype was picked up a small number of times. Antigen specificity is unknown. Germline CDR1 is MNHEY and CDR2 is SMNVEV (reference sequence). The CDR3 runs to 14 residues. The V and J ends lost 10 bases and 0 bases respectively, with 13 bases between them. Study findings and constraints: The sample size was small, and this may have reduced accuracy. Persistent cases favored TRBV28, TRBJ1-2 and TRBJ2-5. Newly diagnosed Graves' patients had higher TCR diversity than persistent ones.

The sample's time point: persistent/refractory GD, antithyroid drugs over 5 years with positive TRAb. There was RNA extracted from PBMCs, and the TCR library was made from it. Specimen: peripheral blood mononuclear cells (PBMCs), collected when the disease was refractory, from a patient treated with antithyroid drugs. The V call is TRBV27, the J call TRBJ2-1; TRBD1 is a possible D gene (6 bases). The receptor's source is a female donor with Graves disease. The CDR3 here is CATLGGASYNEQFF. For the CDR3, the DNA is TGTGCCACCCTAGGGGGAGCCTCCTACAATGAGCAGTTCTTC.